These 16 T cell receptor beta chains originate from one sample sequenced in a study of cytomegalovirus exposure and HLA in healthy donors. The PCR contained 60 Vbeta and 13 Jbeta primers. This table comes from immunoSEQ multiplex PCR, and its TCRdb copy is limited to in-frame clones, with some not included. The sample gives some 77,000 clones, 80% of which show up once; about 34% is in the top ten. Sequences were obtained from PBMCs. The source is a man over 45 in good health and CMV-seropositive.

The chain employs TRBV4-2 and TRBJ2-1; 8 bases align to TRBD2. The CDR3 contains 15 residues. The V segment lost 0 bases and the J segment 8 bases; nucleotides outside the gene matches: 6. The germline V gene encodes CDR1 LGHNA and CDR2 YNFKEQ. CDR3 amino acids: CASSQDPGLVDEQFF. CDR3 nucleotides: TGTGCCAGCAGCCAAGACCCGGGACTAGTAGATGAGCAGTTCTTC.

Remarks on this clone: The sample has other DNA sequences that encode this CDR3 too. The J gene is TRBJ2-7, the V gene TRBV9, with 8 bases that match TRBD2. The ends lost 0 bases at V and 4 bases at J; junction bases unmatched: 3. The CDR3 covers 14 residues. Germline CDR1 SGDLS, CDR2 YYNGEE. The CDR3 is CASSVASGSYEQYF. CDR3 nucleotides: TGTGCCAGCAGCGTAGCAAGCGGGAGTTACGAGCAGTACTTC. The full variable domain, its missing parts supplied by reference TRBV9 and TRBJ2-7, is DSGVTQTPKHLITATGQRVTLRCSPRSGDLSVYWYQQSLDQGLQFLIQYYNGEERAKGNILERFSAQQFPDLHSELNLSSLELGDSALYFCASSVASGSYEQYFGPGTRLTVT.

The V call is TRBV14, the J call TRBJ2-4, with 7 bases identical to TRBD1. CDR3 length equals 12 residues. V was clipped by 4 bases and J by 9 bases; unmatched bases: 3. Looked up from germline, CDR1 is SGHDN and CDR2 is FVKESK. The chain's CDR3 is CASSRDRVIQYF. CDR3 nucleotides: TGTGCCAGCAGCCGAGACAGGGTCATTCAGTACTTC.

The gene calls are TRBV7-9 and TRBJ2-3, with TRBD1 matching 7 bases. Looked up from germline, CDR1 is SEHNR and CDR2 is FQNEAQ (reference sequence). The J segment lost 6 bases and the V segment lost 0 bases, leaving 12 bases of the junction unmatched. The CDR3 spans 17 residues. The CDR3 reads CASSLAQGGSSRDTQYF. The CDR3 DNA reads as TGTGCCAGCAGCTTAGCCCAAGGGGGCTCCTCTAGGGATACGCAGTATTTT.

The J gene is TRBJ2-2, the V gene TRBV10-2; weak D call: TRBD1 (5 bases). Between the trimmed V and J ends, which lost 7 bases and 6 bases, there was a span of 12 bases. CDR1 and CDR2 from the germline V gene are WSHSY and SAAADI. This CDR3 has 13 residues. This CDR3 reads CASTSRVPGELFF. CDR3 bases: TGCGCCAGCACCTCCAGGGTCCCCGGGGAGCTGTTTTTT.

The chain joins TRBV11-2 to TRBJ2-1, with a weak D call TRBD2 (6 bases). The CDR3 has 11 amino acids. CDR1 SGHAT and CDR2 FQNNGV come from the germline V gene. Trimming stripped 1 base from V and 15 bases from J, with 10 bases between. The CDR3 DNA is TGTGCCAGCAGCTTAGCGGGAGAGGTGTTCTTC. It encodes CASSLAGEVFF.

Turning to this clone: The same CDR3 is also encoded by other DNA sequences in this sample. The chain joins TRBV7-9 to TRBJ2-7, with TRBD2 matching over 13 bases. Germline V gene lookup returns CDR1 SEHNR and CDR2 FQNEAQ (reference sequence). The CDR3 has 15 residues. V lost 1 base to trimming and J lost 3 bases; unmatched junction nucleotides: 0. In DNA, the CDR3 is TGTGCCAGCAGCTTAGGGACTAGCGGGAGCTACGAGCAGTACTTC. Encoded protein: CASSLGTSGSYEQYF.

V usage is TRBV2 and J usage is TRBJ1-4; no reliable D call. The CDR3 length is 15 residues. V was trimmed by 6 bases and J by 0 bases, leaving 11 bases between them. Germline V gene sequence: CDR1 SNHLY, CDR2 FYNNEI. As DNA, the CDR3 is TGTGCCAGCAGGACACGAACCGCAACTAATGAAAAACTGTTTTTT. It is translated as CASRTRTATNEKLFF.

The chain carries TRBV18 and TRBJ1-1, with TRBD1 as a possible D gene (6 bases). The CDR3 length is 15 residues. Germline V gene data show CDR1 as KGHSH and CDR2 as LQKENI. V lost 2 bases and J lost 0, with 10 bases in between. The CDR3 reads CASSPRKGVNTEAFF. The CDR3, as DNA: TGTGCCAGCTCACCAAGGAAGGGGGTGAACACTGAAGCTTTCTTT. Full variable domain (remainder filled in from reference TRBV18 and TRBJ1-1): NAGVMQNPRHLVRRRGQEARLRCSPMKGHSHVYWYRQLPEEGLKFMVYLQKENIIDESGMPKERFSAEFPKEGPSILRIQQVVRGDSAAYFCASSPRKGVNTEAFFGQGTRLTVV.

CDR3 bases: TGTGCCTGGGAGGGAAACACCATATATTTT. It translates to CAWEGNTIYF. The rearrangement joins TRBV30 to TRBJ1-3; no firm D call. Germline values: CDR1 GTSNPN, CDR2 SVGIG (reference sequence). V dropped 5 bases and J dropped 4 bases, with 3 bases sitting between them. This CDR3 region has 10 residues. Together with reference TRBV30 and TRBJ1-3, the CDR3 gives the full variable domain: SQTIHQWPATLVQPVGSPLSLECTVEGTSNPNLYWYRQAAGRGLQLLFYSVGIGQISSEVPQNLSASRPQDRQFILSSKKLLLSDSGFYLCAWEGNTIYFGEGSWLTVV.

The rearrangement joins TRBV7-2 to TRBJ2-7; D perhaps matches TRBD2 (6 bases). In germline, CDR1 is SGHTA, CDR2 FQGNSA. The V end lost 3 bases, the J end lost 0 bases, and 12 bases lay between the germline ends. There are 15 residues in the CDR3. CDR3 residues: CASSFGGESSYEQYF. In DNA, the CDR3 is TGTGCCAGCAGCTTTGGCGGGGAAAGCTCCTACGAGCAGTACTTC.

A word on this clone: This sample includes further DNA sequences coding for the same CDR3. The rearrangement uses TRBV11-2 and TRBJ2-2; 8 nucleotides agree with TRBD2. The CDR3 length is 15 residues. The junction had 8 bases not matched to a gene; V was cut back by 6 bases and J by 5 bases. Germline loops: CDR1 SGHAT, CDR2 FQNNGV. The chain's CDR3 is CASRLSGSGTGELFF. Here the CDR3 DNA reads TGTGCCAGCAGACTGAGCGGGAGTGGGACCGGGGAGCTGTTTTTT.

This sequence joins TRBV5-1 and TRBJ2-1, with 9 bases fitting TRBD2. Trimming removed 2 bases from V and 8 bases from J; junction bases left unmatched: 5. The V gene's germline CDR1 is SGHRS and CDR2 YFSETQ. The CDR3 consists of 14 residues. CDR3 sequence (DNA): TGCGCCAGCAGCTTCGGTAGCGGGAGCGATGAGCAGTTCTTC. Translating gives CASSFGSGSDEQFF. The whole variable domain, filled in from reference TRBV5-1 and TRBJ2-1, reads KAGVTQTPRYLIKTRGQQVTLSCSPISGHRSVSWYQQTPGQGLQFLFEYFSETQRNKGNFPGRFSGRQFSNSRSEMNVSTLELGDSALYLCASSFGSGSDEQFFGPGTRLTVL.

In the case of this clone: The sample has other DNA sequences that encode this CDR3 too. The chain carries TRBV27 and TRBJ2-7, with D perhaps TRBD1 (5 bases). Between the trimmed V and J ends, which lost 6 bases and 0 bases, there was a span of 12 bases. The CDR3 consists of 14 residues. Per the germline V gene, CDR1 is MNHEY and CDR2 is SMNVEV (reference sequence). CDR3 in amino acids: CASSDSLLSYEQYF. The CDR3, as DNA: TGTGCCAGCAGCGACAGTCTTCTCTCCTACGAGCAGTACTTC.

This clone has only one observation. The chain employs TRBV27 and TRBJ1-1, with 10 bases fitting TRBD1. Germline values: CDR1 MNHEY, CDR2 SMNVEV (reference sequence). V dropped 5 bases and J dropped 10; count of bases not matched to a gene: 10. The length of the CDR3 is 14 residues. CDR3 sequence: CASSPGTGAVGAFF. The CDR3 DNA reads TGTGCCAGCAGTCCCGGGACAGGGGCGGTCGGAGCTTTCTTT.

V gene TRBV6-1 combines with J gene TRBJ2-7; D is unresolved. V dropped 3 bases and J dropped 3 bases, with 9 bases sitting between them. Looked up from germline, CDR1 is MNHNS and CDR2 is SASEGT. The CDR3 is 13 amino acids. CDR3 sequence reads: CASSDDIFYEQYF. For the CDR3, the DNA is TGTGCCAGCAGTGACGACATTTTCTACGAGCAGTACTTC.